Each of the 3 T cell receptor beta chains below was sequenced from the same sample in a study of T cell responses to AZD1222 COVID-19 vaccine. Profiled with immunoSEQ multiplex PCR; TCRdb holds only in-frame clones, not every one. This sample has around 86,000 clones, with 90% found just once. The starting material was peripheral blood, obtained on day 0 of AZD1222 vaccination. The receptors were sampled from an adult in good health.

The V call is TRBV2, the J call TRBJ1-5, with D uncertain. V was trimmed by 7 bases and J by 0 bases, leaving 10 bases between them. Germline V gene sequence: CDR1 SNHLY, CDR2 FYNNEI. CDR3 size: 14 residues. CDR3 nucleotide sequence: TGTGCCAGCAACCGCCCGGATAGCAATCAGCCCCAGCATTTT. Translated: CASNRPDSNQPQHF.

J is TRBJ1-5 and V is TRBV29-1; 9 nucleotides match TRBD1. The CDR3 is made up of 14 amino acids. The V gene end was trimmed by 4 bases and the J gene end by 7 bases; junction bases not matched to a gene: 8. The germline V gene has CDR1 SQVTM and CDR2 ANQGSEA. This CDR3 reads CSVGEGQGTQPQHF. CDR3 DNA sequence: TGCAGCGTTGGGGAAGGACAGGGGACCCAGCCCCAGCATTTT. The full variable domain, rest sourced from reference TRBV29-1 and TRBJ1-5, is SAVISQKPSRDICQRGTSLTIQCQVDSQVTMMFWYRQQPGQSLTLIATANQGSEATYESGFVIDKFPISRPNLTFSTLTVSNMSPEDSSIYLCSVGEGQGTQPQHFGDGTRLSIL.

The rearrangement uses TRBV29-1 and TRBJ1-3; D possibly corresponds to TRBD1 (6 bases). CDR3 size: 14 residues. V was pared by 6 bases and J by 0 bases, with 12 bases between. Germline CDR1 reads SQVTM; CDR2 reads ANQGSEA. The CDR3 region has the DNA TGCAGCGTGCCCGGACAGCCCTCTGGAAACACCATATATTTT. It translates to CSVPGQPSGNTIYF.